The clone carrying this T cell receptor (beta chain) was picked up many times. Antigen specificity is unknown. This sample was taken from a study of early T cells in non-severe SARS-CoV-2 infection. About the research overall: The input, bulk RNA from unsorted whole blood, was sequenced, and chains were unpaired.

Overall study findings and caveats: Private and CD4 specificities were missed by VDJdb matching, which favored anti-spike CD8 responses.

The germline CDR1 and CDR2 sequences are DFQATT and SNEGSKA (reference sequence). V was cut by 1 base and J by 7 bases, with 4 bases left in between. The CDR3 spans 11 residues. Individual cDNA molecules carried attached unique molecular identifiers. TCRdb ran MiXCR on the 5' RACE reads and lists one entry per CDR3 protein. The data show 40,000 to 60,000 distinct CDR3 sequences, roughly 7.7% seen once. The TCR sequence derives from an adult who was a healthcare worker with PCR-confirmed SARS-CoV-2 infection or an uninfected control (not recorded which). The chain joins TRBV20-1 to TRBJ2-2; D gene unclear. Sequencing was performed on whole blood. The DNA of the CDR3 is TGCAGTGCTAGAGCGGTCGGGGAGCTGTTTTTT. This gives the protein CSARAVGELFF.